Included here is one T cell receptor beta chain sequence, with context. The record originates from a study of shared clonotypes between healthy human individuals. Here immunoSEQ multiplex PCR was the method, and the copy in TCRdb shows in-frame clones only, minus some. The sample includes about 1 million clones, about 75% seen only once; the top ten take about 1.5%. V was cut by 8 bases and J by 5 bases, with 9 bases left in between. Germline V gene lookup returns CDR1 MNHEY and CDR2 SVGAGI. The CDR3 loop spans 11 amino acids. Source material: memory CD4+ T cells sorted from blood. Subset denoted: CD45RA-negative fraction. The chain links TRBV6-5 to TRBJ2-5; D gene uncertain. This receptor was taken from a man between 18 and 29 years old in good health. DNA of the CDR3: TGTGCCAGCGGGGTAGGCGAGACCCAGTACTTC. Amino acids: CASGVGETQYF.